This T cell receptor (beta chain) was documented in a study of cytomegalovirus exposure and HLA in healthy donors. The CDR3 length is 14 residues. Germline V CDR1 and CDR2: LNHDA, SQIVND (reference sequence). The ends lost 8 bases at V and 0 bases at J; junction bases unmatched: 4. A word on this clone: Its antigen is still unknown.

With 60 Vbeta and 13 Jbeta primers, the PCR was carried out. Produced via immunoSEQ multiplex PCR; TCRdb's table is partial and in-frame only. The table shows about 120,000 clones, with 55% to 75% occurring only once. Study-wide points: A later analysis found common viral pathogens apparently linked to several of the most significant clusters. In a later analysis, across HLA loci, associated TCR counts were highest for DRB1, lowest for HLA-C. Excluded were some V segments that proved indistinguishable, including TRBV6-2 and TRBV6-3. In an earlier analysis, about 90% or about 30%: the productive usage of most TCR beta V segments.

Input material: PBMCs. This TCR derives from a man aged 30 to 39 in good health and CMV-seropositive. This chain joins TRBV19 and TRBJ2-7; 10 nucleotides line up with TRBD2. The chain's CDR3 is CASGASGSSYEQYF. The CDR3 coding sequence is TGTGCCAGTGGGGCTAGCGGGAGCTCCTACGAGCAGTACTTC.